This T cell receptor (beta chain) came from a study of T cell repertoires in cytomegalovirus infection. Study-level background: Based on public TCR beta signatures, there were indications of CMV infection and of a matching HLA type.

Concerning this clonotype: Its antigen is not identified.

Study-wide points: Identification of carriers of CMV plus the relevant HLA was performed using cumulative public TCR beta family frequency. Clonotype analysis showed dominance of the ex vivo response by HLA-C-restricted CMV-specific TCR beta clonotypes.

TCRdb re-analysed the reads in MiXCR, keeping a single row per CDR3 protein. The sample carries fewer than 60,000 distinct CDR3 sequences, less than 20% recorded once. The CDR3 sequence is 15 residues long. Trimming removed 1 base at V and 5 bases at J, with 14 bases between. Per germline, CDR1 SGHAT and CDR2 FQNNGV. Sequenced material: CD8+ T cells from cultured PBMCs, taken from culture after CMV antigen stimulation. This TCR came from a human donor in good health (CMV status not recorded). Some clones in this sample may be carry-over from other donors' samples. The V call is TRBV11-2, the J call TRBJ1-2; possibly TRBD1 for D (5 bases). The DNA for the CDR3 is TGTGCCAGCAGCTTAGGTTCCGGGGCGAGGTATGGCTACACCTTC. This codes for CASSLGSGARYGYTF.